Reported below is one T cell receptor beta chain. Its target is unknown. TCRdb's table, derived via immunoSEQ multiplex PCR, lists solely in-frame clones and lacks some. Among 50,000 or so clones, about four fifths were seen once, and the ten largest hold 4.3%. Time point given: week 47, end of study. Every vaccine dose comprised 300 ug of mutant IDH1 20-mer peptide plus topical imiquimod. The record originates from a study of a mutant IDH1 vaccine in newly diagnosed glioma. As for the study in general: Antecedent treatment encompassed radiotherapy, temozolomide, or their combination; the majority received both.

This CDR3 spans 12 amino acids. Germline assignment: CDR1 WSHSY and CDR2 SAAADI. The V end was cut by 8 bases, the J end by 4 bases, with 11 bases between. This specimen consisted of PBMCs, obtained from a glioma patient whose treatment included an IDH1 peptide vaccine. The rearrangement joins TRBV10-2 to TRBJ1-1; TRBD1 is a possible D gene (5 bases). This receptor was obtained from a woman in her twenties or thirties with glioma. Some clones in this sample may be carry-over from other donors' samples. CDR3 DNA: TGCGCCAGCCGGGGGGTAGCCACTGAAGCTTTCTTT. Its protein is CASRGVATEAFF.